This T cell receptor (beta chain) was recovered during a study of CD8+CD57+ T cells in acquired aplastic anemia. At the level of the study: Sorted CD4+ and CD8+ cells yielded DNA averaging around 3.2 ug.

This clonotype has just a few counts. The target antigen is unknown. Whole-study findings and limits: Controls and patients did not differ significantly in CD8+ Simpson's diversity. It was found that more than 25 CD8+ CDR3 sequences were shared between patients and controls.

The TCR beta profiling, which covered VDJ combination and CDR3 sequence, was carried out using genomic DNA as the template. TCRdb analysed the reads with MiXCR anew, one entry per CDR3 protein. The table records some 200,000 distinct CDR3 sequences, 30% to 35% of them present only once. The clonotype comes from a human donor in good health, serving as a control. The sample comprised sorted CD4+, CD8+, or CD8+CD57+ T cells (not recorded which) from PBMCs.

CDR3 sequence (DNA): TGTGCCAGCAGACGCCCAGGAAAGGCTGAAAAACTGTTTTTT. Protein product: CASRRPGKAEKLFF. The J gene is TRBJ1-4, the V gene TRBV7-2; D gene ambiguous. CDR1 SGHTA and CDR2 FQGNSA come from the germline V gene. V was clipped by 6 bases and J by 7 bases, with 15 bases between them. This CDR3 is 14 amino acids long.